This TCR beta chain was retrieved from a study of blood T cell repertoires in COVID-19. CDR1 and CDR2 (germline): MNHEY, SMNVEV (reference sequence). The CDR3 loop spans 16 amino acids. Trimming shortened V by 3 bases and J by 1 base, and 12 bases separated the two germline ends. Original methodology: The assay estimated nucleated cells by amplifying reference gene primers. Produced via immunoSEQ multiplex PCR; TCRdb's table is partial and in-frame only. The V and J calls and clone size come from that table; D and trimming were worked out from the DNA. The sample holds roughly 300,000 clones, 80% to 85% seen once.

The TCR sequence derives from a woman aged 55-69 years with active or convalescent COVID-19. Source material: peripheral blood. V and J are TRBV27 and TRBJ2-2; D perhaps matches TRBD1 (6 bases). The CDR3 coding sequence is TGTGCCAGCAGTTTCCGTCGGACAGTGAACACCGGGGAGCTGTTTTTT. Protein sequence: CASSFRRTVNTGELFF.